These 30 T cell receptor beta chains share one sample of origin, sequenced in a study of cytomegalovirus exposure and HLA in healthy donors. Use of 60 Vbeta and 13 Jbeta primers characterized the PCR. Assay: immunoSEQ multiplex PCR; the TCRdb copy retains only in-frame clones and omits some. The data show 120,000 or so clones, with roughly 86% seen just once and around 1.9% held by the top ten. The sample taken for sequencing was PBMCs. These receptors were collected from a man aged 40-55 years in good health and CMV-seronegative.

The V and J genes are TRBV7-2 and TRBJ2-5, with 8 bases aligning to TRBD2. CDR1 and CDR2 from the germline V gene are SGHTA and FQGNSA. This CDR3 is 15 amino acids long. The junction had 9 bases not matched to a gene; V was cut back by 5 bases and J by 4 bases. The chain's CDR3 is CASSPRGRGGETQYF. The CDR3 coding sequence is TGTGCCAGCAGCCCCCGCGGCCGGGGGGGAGAGACCCAGTACTTC.

The chain joins TRBV6-5 to TRBJ2-1, with TRBD1 matching over 8 bases. The V and J ends lost 2 bases and 4 bases, in that order; junction bases with no gene match: 4. The CDR3 consists of 15 residues. The germline V gene has CDR1 MNHEY and CDR2 SVGAGI. CDR3 coding DNA: TGTGCCAGCAGTTACCGGACAGGGTCATACAATGAGCAGTTCTTC. Translated: CASSYRTGSYNEQFF.

The chain is built from TRBV27 and TRBJ1-2, with D maybe TRBD1 (5 bases). From germline, CDR1 is MNHEY and CDR2 SMNVEV (reference sequence). V lost 3 bases and J lost 2, with 10 bases in between. CDR3 length: 14 residues. The CDR3 bases are TGTGCCAGCAGTTTCGGGGGAAAGAACTATGGCTACACCTTC. As protein: CASSFGGKNYGYTF.

V and J are TRBV5-5 and TRBJ2-5; possible D gene TRBD2, 7 bases. The CDR3 sequence is 14 residues long. The V gene lost 7 bases and the J gene lost 0 bases, with 13 bases spanning the gap. Germline CDR1 SGHKS, CDR2 YYEKEE (reference sequence). As DNA, the CDR3 is TGTGCCAGCGGGGGGGGCGGGGACCAAGAGACCCAGTACTTC. Its protein is CASGGGGDQETQYF.

The V gene is TRBV5-4, the J gene TRBJ2-5; maybe TRBD2 (5 bases). In germline, CDR1 is SGHNT, CDR2 YYREEE (reference sequence). This CDR3 has 14 amino acids. V lost 0 bases, J lost 5 bases, and 11 bases lay in between. In DNA form, the CDR3 reads TGTGCCAGCAGCTTGGGAGTCGGAGGCGAGACCCAGTACTTC. This sequence encodes CASSLGVGGETQYF.

The rearrangement links TRBV9 to TRBJ1-5; possibly TRBD1 for D (5 bases). Germline CDR1 and CDR2: SGDLS and YYNGEE. This CDR3 spans 15 amino acids. Trimming took off 0 bases at V and 0 bases at J, with 7 bases between the two ends. CDR3: CASSVAGVSNQPQHF. The CDR3 DNA sequence: TGTGCCAGCAGCGTAGCGGGGGTTAGCAATCAGCCCCAGCATTTT.

The chain has TRBV7-9 and TRBJ1-3; no definite D call. Looked up from germline, CDR1 is SEHNR and CDR2 is FQNEAQ (reference sequence). Trimming shortened V by 2 bases and J by 0 bases, and 5 bases separated the two germline ends. The CDR3 is 14 residues long. The CDR3 here is CASSLPGSGNTIYF. The CDR3 bases are TGTGCCAGCAGCTTACCGGGCTCTGGAAACACCATATATTTT.

V usage is TRBV2 and J usage is TRBJ1-5, with 11 positions matching TRBD1. Germline assignment: CDR1 SNHLY and CDR2 FYNNEI. This CDR3 is built from 14 residues. Trimming cost V 7 bases and J 4 bases; bases outside gene matches: 3. CDR3 sequence reads: CASKGQGGNQPQHF. The CDR3 DNA is TGTGCCAGCAAGGGACAGGGGGGAAATCAGCCCCAGCATTTT.

The chain combines TRBV7-8 with TRBJ2-1; 10 nucleotides agree with TRBD2. J was trimmed by 12 bases and V by 2 bases; bases with no gene match: 13. Germline V gene sequence: CDR1 SGHVS, CDR2 FQNEAQ. This CDR3 region has 16 residues. The CDR3 nucleotides read TGTGCCAGCAGCTTACTAGAGGGACTAGCGAGCCGTTTGCAGTTCTTC. As protein: CASSLLEGLASRLQFF.

The genes are TRBV2 and TRBJ2-5; TRBD2 aligns across 13 bases. Trimming removed 6 bases from V and 2 bases from J; junction bases left unmatched: 3. The CDR3 contains 15 residues. Germline V CDR1 and CDR2: SNHLY, FYNNEI. This chain's CDR3 is CASRKLAGGQETQYF. The CDR3 nucleotides read TGTGCCAGCAGAAAACTAGCGGGGGGGCAAGAGACCCAGTACTTC.

Comment on this clone: The sample carries other DNA sequences with the same CDR3. The rearrangement uses TRBV5-1 and TRBJ1-6; 8 bases are a match to TRBD1. The germline CDR1 and CDR2 sequences are SGHRS and YFSETQ. There are 14 residues in the CDR3. J lost 10 bases, V lost 4 bases, and 7 bases had no gene match. CDR3 bases: TGCGCCAGCAGCCTAGGACAGGGCGGATCACCCCTCCACTTT. Amino acid sequence: CASSLGQGGSPLHF.

In DNA form, the CDR3 reads TGTGCCAGCAGCTTTGACAGGGGCAGCGATGGCTACACCTTC. This encodes CASSFDRGSDGYTF. The genes are TRBV7-9 and TRBJ1-2; 8 positions agree with TRBD1. From germline, CDR1 is SEHNR and CDR2 FQNEAQ (reference sequence). The CDR3 is 14 amino acids. V lost 3 bases to trimming and J lost 6 bases; unmatched junction nucleotides: 6.

V usage is TRBV4-3 and J usage is TRBJ1-4, with D perhaps TRBD1 (5 bases). Germline-derived CDR1 and CDR2 are LGHNA and YSLEER. Trimming removed 0 bases at V and 8 bases at J, with 19 bases between. This CDR3 contains 17 residues. The CDR3 region is CASSQDHDRAAGEKLFF. CDR3 DNA sequence: TGCGCCAGCAGCCAAGATCATGACAGAGCCGCGGGGGAAAAACTGTTTTTT.

The chain has TRBV6-5 and TRBJ2-7, with TRBD1 as a possible D gene (6 bases). This CDR3 is built from 15 residues. Germline V gene sequence: CDR1 MNHEY, CDR2 SVGAGI. Trimming took off 0 bases at V and 7 bases at J, with 16 bases between the two ends. In nucleotides, the CDR3 is TGTGCCAGCAGTTACTCGAGACAGGCGGAAGGGGAGCAGTACTTC. As protein: CASSYSRQAEGEQYF.

The V gene is TRBV7-2, the J gene TRBJ2-3, with 8 bases lining up with TRBD2. The junction had 11 bases not matched to a gene; V was cut back by 4 bases and J by 5 bases. This CDR3 has 16 amino acids. Germline V gene data show CDR1 as SGHTA and CDR2 as FQGNSA. As DNA, the CDR3 is TGTGCCAGCAGCTGGATAGCGGGGACCCAGGGAGATACGCAGTATTTT. Amino acid sequence: CASSWIAGTQGDTQYF.

This chain uses TRBV6-1 with TRBJ1-2, with TRBD1 matching 10 bases. V was pared by 1 base and J by 4 bases, with 3 bases of the junction left unmatched. The CDR3 has 15 residues. CDR1 MNHNS and CDR2 SASEGT come from the germline V gene. CDR3 DNA: TGTGCCAGCAGTGAAGGACAGGGGGCCCCCTATGGCTACACCTTC. It specifies CASSEGQGAPYGYTF.

The genes are TRBV6-5 and TRBJ2-7; D is possibly TRBD1 (6 bases). The V gene's germline CDR1 is MNHEY and CDR2 SVGAGI. The CDR3 covers 14 residues. The germline V and J ends were trimmed by 0 bases and 5 bases, with 11 bases remaining between them. CDR3 amino acids: CASSYSSGDDEQYF. CDR3 DNA: TGTGCCAGCAGTTACTCGTCAGGGGACGACGAGCAGTACTTC.

The DNA for the CDR3 is TGTGCCAGCAGCGTTTACAATGAGCAGTTCTTC. Translating gives CASSVYNEQFF. J is TRBJ2-1 and V is TRBV2; D is unclear. The CDR3 length is 11 residues. V was shortened by 6 bases and J by 4 bases, with 4 bases between the two germline ends. Germline-derived CDR1 and CDR2 are SNHLY and FYNNEI.

This clone has just a few counts. V is TRBV7-9 and J is TRBJ2-5; the match to TRBD2 covers 7 bases. Germline trimming cut 5 bases from V and 2 bases from J; bases unmatched to any gene: 14. The CDR3 loop spans 17 amino acids. CDR1 SEHNR and CDR2 FQNEAQ come from the germline V gene (reference sequence). CDR3 loop: CASSLGAAGDLQETQYF. Here the CDR3 DNA reads TGTGCCAGCAGCCTAGGGGCCGCGGGGGACCTTCAAGAGACCCAGTACTTC.

The chain couples TRBV28 to TRBJ1-2; a possible D gene is TRBD1 (6 bases). Germline assignment: CDR1 MDHEN and CDR2 SYDVKM. Trimming took off 6 bases at V and 7 bases at J, with 18 bases between the two ends. The CDR3 is 14 amino acids. The CDR3 region has the DNA TGTGCCAGCAGCCGAGACCAGGGGCTGGGTGGCTACACCTTC. Protein product: CASSRDQGLGGYTF.

The sample holds one count of this clone. This chain uses TRBV5-4 with TRBJ2-2; TRBD2 agrees at 9 bases. Germline V lookup: CDR1 SGHNT, CDR2 YYREEE (reference sequence). The V and J ends lost 4 bases and 5 bases, in that order; junction bases with no gene match: 9. The CDR3 totals 16 residues. The CDR3 DNA reads as TGTGCCAGCAGCGCGCGGGGGGGGTCGCGGACCGGGGAGCTGTTTTTT. This gives the protein CASSARGGSRTGELFF. Full variable domain (missing parts from reference TRBV5-4 and TRBJ2-2): ETGVTQSPTHLIKTRGQQVTLRCSSQSGHNTVSWYQQALGQGPQFIFQYYREEENGRGNFPPRFSGLQFPNYSSELNVNALELDDSALYLCASSARGGSRTGELFFGEGSRLTVL.

This chain links TRBV18 with TRBJ2-7; 8 positions match TRBD1. J lost 0 bases, V lost 1 base, and 5 bases had no gene match. CDR3 length equals 16 residues. In germline, CDR1 is KGHSH, CDR2 LQKENI. In nucleotides, the CDR3 is TGTGCCAGCTCACCACTCAGACAGGGGAGCTCCTACGAGCAGTACTTC. It encodes CASSPLRQGSSYEQYF. The full variable domain, its missing parts supplied by reference TRBV18 and TRBJ2-7, is NAGVMQNPRHLVRRRGQEARLRCSPMKGHSHVYWYRQLPEEGLKFMVYLQKENIIDESGMPKERFSAEFPKEGPSILRIQQVVRGDSAAYFCASSPLRQGSSYEQYFGPGTRLTVT.

V usage is TRBV6-5 and J usage is TRBJ1-6, with 8 bases fitting TRBD1. This CDR3 is built from 16 residues. Germline CDR1 is MNHEY and CDR2 is SVGAGI. With 0 bases clipped from V and 10 bases from J, the junction kept 8 bases outside the gene matches. The CDR3 here is CASSYSRRTGRSPLHF. CDR3 nucleotide sequence: TGTGCCAGCAGTTACTCTCGGCGGACAGGGAGGTCACCCCTCCACTTT.

For the CDR3, the DNA is TGTGCCAGCAGTTCCAGGGGGGAGACTGAAGCTTTCTTT. Amino acid sequence: CASSSRGETEAFF. V and J are TRBV6-5 and TRBJ1-1, with 7 bases fitting TRBD1. V was clipped by 4 bases and J by 5 bases; unmatched bases: 4. In germline, CDR1 is MNHEY, CDR2 SVGAGI. This CDR3 is built from 13 residues.

This chain connects TRBV5-5 to TRBJ1-1; TRBD1 might be the D (5 bases). The germline CDR1 and CDR2 sequences are SGHKS and YYEKEE (reference sequence). The CDR3 totals 13 residues. Trimming stripped 5 bases from V and 0 bases from J, with 8 bases between. CDR3 region: CASRQALNTEAFF. CDR3 DNA: TGTGCCAGCAGACAGGCCTTGAACACTGAAGCTTTCTTT.

The table lists this clone with a few counts. This chain links TRBV7-9 with TRBJ2-7, with TRBD1 matching 10 bases. CDR1 is SEHNR and CDR2 is FQNEAQ in the germline V gene (reference sequence). This CDR3 has 14 amino acids. J was trimmed by 2 bases and V by 6 bases; bases with no gene match: 4. CDR3 loop: CASSGQGETYEQYF. Written as DNA, the CDR3 is TGTGCCAGCAGTGGACAGGGGGAAACCTACGAGCAGTACTTC.

This sequence joins TRBV28 and TRBJ1-3; D ambiguous. Germline assignment: CDR1 MDHEN and CDR2 SYDVKM. This CDR3 comprises 14 residues. Between the trimmed V and J ends, which lost 4 bases and 3 bases, there was a span of 10 bases. CDR3 bases: TGTGCCAGCAGTTCCAGCGGCCTTGGAAACACCATATATTTT. The encoded protein is CASSSSGLGNTIYF.

The chain has TRBV18 and TRBJ1-1, with 8 bases fitting TRBD1. J lost 11 bases, V lost 6 bases, and 11 bases had no gene match. This CDR3 contains 13 residues. Germline V CDR1 and CDR2: KGHSH, LQKENI. CDR3 protein: CASSPREQGDAFF. The CDR3 DNA reads as TGTGCCAGCTCCCCAAGGGAACAGGGGGACGCTTTCTTT.

The V gene is TRBV30, the J gene TRBJ1-4, with a tentative D call TRBD1 (6 bases). The germline V gene has CDR1 GTSNPN and CDR2 SVGIG (reference sequence). V was trimmed by 0 bases and J by 8 bases, leaving 16 bases between them. This CDR3 is 15 amino acids long. CDR3 DNA sequence: TGTGCCTGGAGTGTACTAGAGGGGGAGAGAGAAAAACTGTTTTTT. Translating it yields CAWSVLEGEREKLFF.

The chain couples TRBV6-6 to TRBJ1-4, with D possibly TRBD1 on 5 matching bases. The germline V and J ends were trimmed by 4 bases and 0 bases, with 12 bases remaining between them. Germline values: CDR1 MNHNY, CDR2 SVGAGI (reference sequence). This CDR3 is built from 16 residues. The CDR3 sequence: CASSSSDTPTNEKLFF. CDR3 in DNA: TGTGCCAGCAGTTCCTCGGACACTCCAACTAATGAAAAACTGTTTTTT.